This T cell receptor (beta chain) was retrieved from a study of beta chain features in type 1 diabetes. In this sample, this clone turned up many times. What it binds is unknown. The sample has other DNA sequences that encode this CDR3 too. The study's findings and limits: Shorter templates might be favored by PCR, and equally so in patients and in controls. All four CD4+ subsets from Type 1 diabetes patients carried moderately but significantly shorter TCRB CDR3s.

Looked up from germline, CDR1 is GTSNPN and CDR2 is SVGIG (reference sequence). There are 13 residues in the CDR3. V was cut by 2 bases and J by 5 bases, with 10 bases left in between. Investigators reverse transcribed all isolated RNA, so they sequenced expressed TCRB transcripts. Some clones are missing from TCRdb's copy, which holds only in-frame ones; the method was immunoSEQ multiplex PCR. The sample yields roughly 150,000 clones, approximately 9.9% seen once. Only one heparinised blood draw was taken per donor, and its volume averaged around 110 mL. The J gene is TRBJ1-5, the V gene TRBV30, with TRBD1 as a possible D gene (5 bases). This clonotype was obtained from a woman under 30 in good health. The sample consisted of central memory CD4+ T cells from blood. The CDR3 DNA is TGTGCCTGGAGTCCACAAGGGGATCAGCCCCAGCATTTT. Its protein product is CAWSPQGDQPQHF.